This entry lists 16 T cell receptor beta chains sequenced from one sample in a study of cytomegalovirus exposure and HLA in healthy donors. The PCR made use of 60 Vbeta and 13 Jbeta primers. Clones were read by immunoSEQ multiplex PCR, and TCRdb kept only the in-frame ones, dropping some. The sample has roughly 110,000 clones, 82% seen once. The sequencing sample was made of PBMCs. All receptors derive from a woman between 18 and 29 years old in good health and CMV-seronegative.

The chain employs TRBV5-6 and TRBJ2-7, with TRBD1 as a possible D gene (7 bases). Trimming left V 4 bases short and J 6 bases short, with 14 bases between. This CDR3 spans 13 amino acids. CDR1 is SGHDT and CDR2 is YYEEEE in the germline V gene. The DNA of the CDR3 is TGTGCCAGCAGCCAACTGCAGGGGGGCGAGCAGTACTTC. Translation: CASSQLQGGEQYF.

This clone has a single count. The chain carries TRBV6-1 and TRBJ1-1; possibly TRBD1 for D (6 bases). V lost 8 bases to trimming and J lost 4 bases, with 14 bases between them. CDR1 is MNHNS and CDR2 is SASEGT in the germline V gene. There are 13 residues in the CDR3. The CDR3 loop reads CASGETGSTEAFF. As DNA, the CDR3 is TGTGCCAGCGGCGAAACAGGGAGCACTGAAGCTTTCTTT.

This sequence joins TRBV19 and TRBJ1-2, with 7 positions matching TRBD1. The CDR3 totals 14 residues. Germline CDR1 is LNHDA and CDR2 is SQIVND (reference sequence). Trimming cost V 5 bases and J 4 bases; bases outside gene matches: 7. CDR3 DNA sequence: TGTGCCAGTAGTGCTCCGGGACAGACCTATGGCTACACCTTC. This sequence encodes CASSAPGQTYGYTF.

The chain couples TRBV6-5 to TRBJ1-1; a weak D match, TRBD1 (5 bases). This CDR3 is 13 amino acids long. Germline CDR1 is MNHEY and CDR2 is SVGAGI. The V end lost 9 bases, the J end lost 1 base, and 12 bases lay between the germline ends. The CDR3 is CASRDSWNTEAFF. The CDR3 DNA sequence: TGTGCCAGTAGGGACTCCTGGAACACTGAAGCTTTCTTT.

The chain is built from TRBV5-4 and TRBJ2-3; TRBD2 matches 8 bases. Losses at the gene ends were 4 bases for V and 3 bases for J; bases not matched to a gene: 7. Germline V gene lookup returns CDR1 SGHNT and CDR2 YYREEE (reference sequence). This CDR3 region has 15 residues. CDR3 in DNA: TGTGCCAGCAGCGTAAGCGGGAGCGGGACAGATACGCAGTATTTT. This codes for CASSVSGSGTDTQYF. The full variable domain, in which reference TRBV5-4 and TRBJ2-3 provide the parts outside the CDR3, is ETGVTQSPTHLIKTRGQQVTLRCSSQSGHNTVSWYQQALGQGPQFIFQYYREEENGRGNFPPRFSGLQFPNYSSELNVNALELDDSALYLCASSVSGSGTDTQYFGPGTRLTVL.

The chain links TRBV4-3 to TRBJ1-6, with D possibly matching TRBD1 (6 bases). V was pared by 0 bases and J by 6 bases, with 9 bases between. Germline-derived CDR1 and CDR2 are LGHNA and YSLEER. This CDR3 comprises 15 residues. The CDR3 sequence is CASSQDQGSNSPLHF. CDR3 nucleotides: TGCGCCAGCAGCCAAGATCAGGGGAGTAATTCACCCCTCCACTTT.

Only a few counts were recorded for this clone. This chain joins TRBV15 and TRBJ2-1; 15 bases align to TRBD2. The CDR3 runs to 20 residues. Trimming removed 0 bases from V and 4 bases from J; junction bases left unmatched: 10. CDR1 and CDR2 from the germline V gene are LNHNV and YYDKDF (reference sequence). The CDR3 nucleotides read TGTGCCACCAGCAGAGATCGCCCGGGACTAGCGGGAGGAACATACAATGAGCAGTTCTTC. Amino acid sequence: CATSRDRPGLAGGTYNEQFF.

This chain uses TRBV5-5 with TRBJ1-4; no firm D call. Germline loops: CDR1 SGHKS, CDR2 YYEKEE (reference sequence). The CDR3 has 14 amino acids. V dropped 2 bases and J dropped 4 bases, with 9 bases sitting between them. CDR3 sequence reads: CASSFYSSNEKLFF. In DNA form, the CDR3 reads TGTGCCAGCAGCTTTTACTCTAGTAATGAAAAACTGTTTTTT. Using reference TRBV5-5 and TRBJ1-4 for the parts outside the CDR3, the full variable domain is DAGVTQSPTHLIKTRGQQVTLRCSPISGHKSVSWYQQVLGQGPQFIFQYYEKEERGRGNFPDRFSARQFPNYSSELNVNALLLGDSALYLCASSFYSSNEKLFFGSGTQLSVL.

Turning to this clone: Additional DNA sequences in this sample encode the identical CDR3. The chain links TRBV6-6 to TRBJ1-1, with D unclear. Germline CDR1 and CDR2: MNHNY and SVGAGI (reference sequence). There are 13 residues in the CDR3. The V and J ends lost 6 bases and 0 bases respectively, with 8 bases between them. The CDR3 bases are TGTGCCAGCAGCTCAGGCGTGAACACTGAAGCTTTCTTT. As protein: CASSSGVNTEAFF.

V and J are TRBV7-8 and TRBJ1-6; D is possibly TRBD1 (6 bases). The V gene's germline CDR1 is SGHVS and CDR2 FQNEAQ. This CDR3 is built from 17 residues. Trimming shortened V by 2 bases and J by 10 bases, and 21 bases separated the two germline ends. The CDR3 nucleotides read TGTGCCAGCAGCTTATTTAGGATCCTAGGGGGTGGGTCACCCCTCCACTTT. Its translation: CASSLFRILGGGSPLHF.

This chain connects TRBV28 to TRBJ1-4, with D tentatively TRBD1 (6 bases). Germline lookup yields CDR1 MDHEN and CDR2 SYDVKM. This CDR3 has 14 residues. The germline V and J ends were trimmed by 7 bases and 7 bases, with 16 bases remaining between them. CDR3 amino acids: CASIPRGFGEKLFF. The CDR3 DNA sequence: TGTGCCAGCATCCCCAGGGGATTCGGTGAAAAACTGTTTTTT.

The gene calls are TRBV6-6 and TRBJ1-5; no definite D call. V lost 2 bases to trimming and J lost 5 bases, with 7 bases between them. Looked up from germline, CDR1 is MNHNY and CDR2 is SVGAGI (reference sequence). The CDR3 spans 13 residues. CDR3 sequence reads: CASSYVQYQPQHF. DNA for the CDR3: TGTGCCAGCAGTTACGTACAGTATCAGCCCCAGCATTTT.

V usage is TRBV11-2 and J usage is TRBJ1-4; D possibly corresponds to TRBD1 (5 bases). Trimming cost V 3 bases and J 3 bases, with 11 bases left between them. The CDR3 covers 15 residues. Germline CDR1 is SGHAT and CDR2 is FQNNGV. CDR3: CASSLQGGSNEKLFF. CDR3 DNA: TGTGCCAGCAGCTTGCAGGGTGGCTCTAATGAAAAACTGTTTTTT.

This clone was seen once. V is TRBV30 and J is TRBJ2-3, with D possibly matching TRBD1 (5 bases). Germline V CDR1 and CDR2: GTSNPN, SVGIG (reference sequence). The CDR3 length is 15 residues. Trimming removed 0 bases at V and 2 bases at J, with 12 bases between. DNA of the CDR3: TGTGCCTGGAGTGTAGGGGCAGGGATCACAGATACGCAGTATTTT. Translated, it gives CAWSVGAGITDTQYF.

The rearrangement joins TRBV18 to TRBJ1-2; D not certain. This CDR3 has 17 amino acids. Between the trimmed V and J ends, which lost 2 bases and 0 bases, there was a span of 16 bases. CDR1 and CDR2 (germline): KGHSH, LQKENI. The CDR3, as DNA: TGTGCCAGCTCACCAAAGGTAGAGGGAGCCTCTAACTATGGCTACACCTTC. Residues: CASSPKVEGASNYGYTF.

The chain is built from TRBV5-4 and TRBJ2-1, with 11 bases that match TRBD2. Germline CDR1 is SGHNT and CDR2 is YYREEE (reference sequence). This CDR3 is built from 15 residues. V dropped 4 bases and J dropped 4; count of bases not matched to a gene: 4. The CDR3 sequence is CASSKVAGGYNEQFF. For the CDR3, the DNA is TGTGCCAGCAGCAAAGTAGCGGGAGGGTACAATGAGCAGTTCTTC.